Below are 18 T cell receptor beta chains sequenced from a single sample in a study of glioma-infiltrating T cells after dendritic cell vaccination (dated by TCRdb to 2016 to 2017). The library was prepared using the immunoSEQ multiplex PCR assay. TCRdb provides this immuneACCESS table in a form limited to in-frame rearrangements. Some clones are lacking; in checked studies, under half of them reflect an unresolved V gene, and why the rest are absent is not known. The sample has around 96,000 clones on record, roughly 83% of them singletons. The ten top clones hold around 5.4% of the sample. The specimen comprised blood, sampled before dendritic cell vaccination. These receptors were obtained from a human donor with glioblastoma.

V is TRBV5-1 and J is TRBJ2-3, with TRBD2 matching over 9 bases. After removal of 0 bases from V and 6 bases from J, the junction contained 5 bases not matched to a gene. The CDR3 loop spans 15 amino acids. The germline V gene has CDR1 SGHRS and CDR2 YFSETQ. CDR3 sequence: CASSLAGSGRDTQYF. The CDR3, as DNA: TGCGCCAGCAGCTTGGCGGGAAGCGGGAGGGATACGCAGTATTTT. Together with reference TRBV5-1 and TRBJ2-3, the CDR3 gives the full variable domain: KAGVTQTPRYLIKTRGQQVTLSCSPISGHRSVSWYQQTPGQGLQFLFEYFSETQRNKGNFPGRFSGRQFSNSRSEMNVSTLELGDSALYLCASSLAGSGRDTQYFGPGTRLTVL.

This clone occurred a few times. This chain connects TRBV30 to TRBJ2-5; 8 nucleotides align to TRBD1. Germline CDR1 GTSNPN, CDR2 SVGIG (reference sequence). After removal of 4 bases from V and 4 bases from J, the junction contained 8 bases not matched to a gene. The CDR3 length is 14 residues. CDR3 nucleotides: TGTGCCTGGACACGCCAGGGGGCGGGAGAGACCCAGTACTTC. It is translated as CAWTRQGAGETQYF. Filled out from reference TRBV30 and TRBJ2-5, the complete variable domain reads SQTIHQWPATLVQPVGSPLSLECTVEGTSNPNLYWYRQAAGRGLQLLFYSVGIGQISSEVPQNLSASRPQDRQFILSSKKLLLSDSGFYLCAWTRQGAGETQYFGPGTRLLVL.

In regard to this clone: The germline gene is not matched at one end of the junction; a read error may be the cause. For the CDR3, the DNA is TGTGCTAGCAGTTCGAACAGGGAGACCCAGTACTTC. This encodes CASSSNRETQYF. The chain is built from TRBV7-7 and TRBJ2-5; TRBD1 is a possible D gene (5 bases). The CDR3 runs 12 residues. CDR1 is SSHAT and CDR2 is FNYEAQ in the germline V gene (reference sequence). Using reference TRBV7-7 and TRBJ2-5 for the parts outside the CDR3, the full variable domain is GAGVSQSPRYKVTKRGQDVTLRCDPISSHATLYWYQQALGQGPEFLTYFNYEAQPDKSGLPSDRFSAERPEGSISTLTIQRTEQRDSAMYRCASSSNRETQYFGPGTRLLVL.

The CDR3 DNA sequence: TGTGCCAGCACGTCCCCTTACCAGGGGGCTGACCGCACCTTC. Protein product: CASTSPYQGADRTF. V usage is TRBV6-1 and J usage is TRBJ1-2; 8 bases align to TRBD1. In germline, CDR1 is MNHNS, CDR2 SASEGT. After removal of 7 bases from V and 13 bases from J, the junction contained 17 bases not matched to a gene. CDR3 length: 14 amino acids.

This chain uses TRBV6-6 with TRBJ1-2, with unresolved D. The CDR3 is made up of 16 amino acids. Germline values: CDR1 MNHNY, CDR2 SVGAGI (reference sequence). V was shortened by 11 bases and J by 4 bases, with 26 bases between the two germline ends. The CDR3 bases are TGTGCCGGAGATCCAACGGGAGGTGTTGATTCCTATGGCTACACCTTC. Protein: CAGDPTGGVDSYGYTF.

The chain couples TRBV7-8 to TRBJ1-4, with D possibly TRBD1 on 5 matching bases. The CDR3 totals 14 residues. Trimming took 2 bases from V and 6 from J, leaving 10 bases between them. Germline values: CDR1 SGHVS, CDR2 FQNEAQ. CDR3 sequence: CASSLRGLYEKLFF. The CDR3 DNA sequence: TGTGCCAGCAGCTTACGGGGACTATATGAAAAACTGTTTTTT. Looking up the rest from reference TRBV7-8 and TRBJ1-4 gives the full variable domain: GAGVSQSPRYKVAKRGQDVALRCDPISGHVSLFWYQQALGQGPEFLTYFQNEAQLDKSGLPSDRFFAERPEGSVSTLKIQRTQQEDSAVYLCASSLRGLYEKLFFGSGTQLSVL.

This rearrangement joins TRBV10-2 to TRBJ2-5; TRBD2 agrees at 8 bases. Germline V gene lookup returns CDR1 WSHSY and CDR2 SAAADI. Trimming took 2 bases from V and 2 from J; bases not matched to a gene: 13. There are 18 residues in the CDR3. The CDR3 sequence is CASSESGSTMGGQETQYF. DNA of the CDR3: TGCGCCAGCAGTGAGAGCGGGAGCACCATGGGAGGGCAAGAGACCCAGTACTTC.

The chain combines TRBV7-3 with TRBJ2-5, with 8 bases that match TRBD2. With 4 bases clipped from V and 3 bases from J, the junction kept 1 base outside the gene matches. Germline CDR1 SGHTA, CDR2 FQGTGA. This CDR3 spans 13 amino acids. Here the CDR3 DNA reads TGTGCCAGCAGCTCAGCGGGGGAAGAGACCCAGTACTTC. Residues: CASSSAGEETQYF. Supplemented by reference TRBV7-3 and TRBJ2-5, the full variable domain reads GAGVSQTPSNKVTEKGKYVELRCDPISGHTALYWYRQSLGQGPEFLIYFQGTGAADDSGLPNDRFFAVRPEGSVSTLKIQRTERGDSAVYLCASSSAGEETQYFGPGTRLLVL.

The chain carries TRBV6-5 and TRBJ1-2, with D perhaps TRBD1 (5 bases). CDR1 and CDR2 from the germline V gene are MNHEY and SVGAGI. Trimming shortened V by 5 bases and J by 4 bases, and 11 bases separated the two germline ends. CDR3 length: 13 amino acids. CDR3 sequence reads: CASSPGLAYGYTF. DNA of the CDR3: TGTGCCAGCAGTCCGGGACTTGCCTATGGCTACACCTTC.

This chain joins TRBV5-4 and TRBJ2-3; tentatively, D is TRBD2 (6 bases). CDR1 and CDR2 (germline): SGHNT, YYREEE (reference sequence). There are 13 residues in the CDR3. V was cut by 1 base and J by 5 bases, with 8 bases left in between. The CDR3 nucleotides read TGTGCCAGCAGCTTGCCAGCGGGAGATACGCAGTATTTT. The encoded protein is CASSLPAGDTQYF.

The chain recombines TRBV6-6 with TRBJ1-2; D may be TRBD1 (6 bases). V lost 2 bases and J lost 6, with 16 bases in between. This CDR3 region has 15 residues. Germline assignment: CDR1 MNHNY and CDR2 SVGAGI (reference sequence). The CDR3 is CASSYGTVRGHGYTF. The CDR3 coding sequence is TGTGCCAGCAGTTACGGTACAGTCAGGGGTCATGGCTACACCTTC.

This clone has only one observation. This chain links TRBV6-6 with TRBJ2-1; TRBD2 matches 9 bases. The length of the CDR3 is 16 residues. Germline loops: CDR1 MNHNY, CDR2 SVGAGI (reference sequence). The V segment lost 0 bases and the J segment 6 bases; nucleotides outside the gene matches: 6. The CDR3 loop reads CASSYSASGALNEQFF. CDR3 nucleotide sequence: TGTGCCAGCAGTTACTCCGCTAGCGGGGCACTCAATGAGCAGTTCTTC.

CDR3 loop: CASSSHTGGLNEQFF. The CDR3 DNA reads as TGTGCCAGCAGTTCTCACACAGGGGGCTTAAATGAGCAGTTCTTC. This chain connects TRBV27 to TRBJ2-1, with 9 bases fitting TRBD1. The trim removed 4 bases at V and 7 bases at J, leaving 8 bases unmatched. The germline V gene has CDR1 MNHEY and CDR2 SMNVEV (reference sequence). This CDR3 has 15 amino acids.

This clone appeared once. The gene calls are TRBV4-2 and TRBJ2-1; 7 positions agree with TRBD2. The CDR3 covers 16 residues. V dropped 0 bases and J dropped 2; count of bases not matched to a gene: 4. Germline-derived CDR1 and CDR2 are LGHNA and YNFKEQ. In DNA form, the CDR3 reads TGTGCCAGCAGCCAAGATACAGCGGGGACCTACAATGAGCAGTTCTTC. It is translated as CASSQDTAGTYNEQFF.

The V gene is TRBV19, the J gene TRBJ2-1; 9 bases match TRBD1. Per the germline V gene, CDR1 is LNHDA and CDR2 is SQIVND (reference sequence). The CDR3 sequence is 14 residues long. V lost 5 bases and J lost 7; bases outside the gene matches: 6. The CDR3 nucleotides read TGTGCCAGTAGTCTTACAGGGGGCAATAATGAGCAGTTCTTC. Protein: CASSLTGGNNEQFF.

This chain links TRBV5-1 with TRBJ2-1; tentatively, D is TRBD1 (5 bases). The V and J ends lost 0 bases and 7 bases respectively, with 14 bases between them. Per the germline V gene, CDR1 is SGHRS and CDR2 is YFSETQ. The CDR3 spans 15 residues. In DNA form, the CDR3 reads TGCGCCAGCAGCTTGGGCCTAGGGGTAGGGAATGAGCAGTTCTTC. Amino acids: CASSLGLGVGNEQFF.

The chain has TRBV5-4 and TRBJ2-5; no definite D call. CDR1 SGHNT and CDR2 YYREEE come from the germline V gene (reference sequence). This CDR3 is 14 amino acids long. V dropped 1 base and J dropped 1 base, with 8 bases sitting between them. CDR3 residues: CASSLRSRQETQYF. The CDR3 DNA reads TGTGCCAGCAGCTTGCGATCGCGCCAAGAGACCCAGTACTTC.

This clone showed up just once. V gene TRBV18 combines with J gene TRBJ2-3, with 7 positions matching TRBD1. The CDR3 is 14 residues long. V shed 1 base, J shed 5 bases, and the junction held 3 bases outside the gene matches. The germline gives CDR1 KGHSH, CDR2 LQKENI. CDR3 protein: CASSPQGAKDTQYF. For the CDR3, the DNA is TGTGCCAGCTCACCACAGGGGGCAAAAGATACGCAGTATTTT.